This record concerns one T cell receptor (beta chain) sequence. Using immunoSEQ multiplex PCR, the repertoire was profiled, and TCRdb retains in-frame clones only, with some absent. The repertoire holds about 410,000 clones, with about 89% as singletons. This entry belongs to a study of blood T cell repertoires in COVID-19. Trimming removed 3 bases at V and 2 bases at J, with 12 bases between. Germline values: CDR1 SEHNR, CDR2 FQNEAQ (reference sequence). The CDR3 has 15 amino acids. This rearrangement joins TRBV7-9 to TRBJ2-3; tentative D call: TRBD2 (5 bases). The sample consisted of peripheral blood. This sequence was found in a woman in her thirties or forties with COVID-19, enrolled during active disease. For the CDR3, the DNA is TGTGCCAGCAGCTTCGGCAGCGGCTACACAGATACGCAGTATTTT. It specifies CASSFGSGYTDTQYF.